Shown below are 27 T cell receptor beta chains from a single sample sequenced in a study of cytomegalovirus exposure and HLA in healthy donors. With 60 Vbeta and 13 Jbeta primers, the PCR was carried out. The data were produced by immunoSEQ multiplex PCR, yet TCRdb's version contains in-frame clones alone and is incomplete. The sample contains approximately 160,000 clones, more than 65% of which appear only once. The sequenced sample consisted of PBMCs. Receptors were obtained from a man aged 30 to 45 in good health and CMV-seropositive.

The chain couples TRBV28 to TRBJ2-7; 8 nucleotides align to TRBD1. CDR3 size: 17 residues. With V trimmed by 1 base and J by 3 bases, 11 bases remained unmatched. Germline loops: CDR1 MDHEN, CDR2 SYDVKM. CDR3: CASSLYKMRDRIYEQYF. The CDR3 coding sequence is TGTGCCAGCAGTTTATATAAGATGCGGGACAGGATCTACGAGCAGTACTTC.

V usage is TRBV19 and J usage is TRBJ2-7, with a possible D match to TRBD1 (6 bases). Germline V gene sequence: CDR1 LNHDA, CDR2 SQIVND (reference sequence). V lost 3 bases and J 0 bases, leaving 9 bases between the germline ends. This CDR3 comprises 14 residues. The CDR3 sequence: CASSIRDTSYEQYF. CDR3 bases: TGTGCCAGTAGTATCCGGGACACCTCCTACGAGCAGTACTTC.

The chain recombines TRBV28 with TRBJ1-2; possible D gene TRBD1, 6 bases. This CDR3 comprises 14 residues. V dropped 3 bases and J dropped 10 bases, with 18 bases sitting between them. The germline V gene encodes CDR1 MDHEN and CDR2 SYDVKM. In DNA form, the CDR3 reads TGTGCCAGCAGTTTCGATTTTTATACAGGGCACTACACCTTC. Translating it yields CASSFDFYTGHYTF.

The chain is built from TRBV5-6 and TRBJ2-3, with D maybe TRBD2 (6 bases). The CDR3 is made up of 16 amino acids. Germline V gene sequence: CDR1 SGHDT, CDR2 YYEEEE. V lost 4 bases to trimming and J lost 2 bases, with 17 bases between them. The CDR3 DNA follows: TGTGCCAGCAGCCCAGAGGGACTCCCGAACACAGATACGCAGTATTTT. This translates into CASSPEGLPNTDTQYF.

The chain couples TRBV2 to TRBJ1-5; 8 bases match TRBD1. V lost 6 bases, J lost 9 bases, and 10 bases stayed unmatched. The germline CDR1 and CDR2 sequences are SNHLY and FYNNEI. This CDR3 is 14 amino acids long. In nucleotides, the CDR3 is TGTGCCAGCAGAAGCCGACAGGGGCCCCCGCCCCAGCATTTT. It is translated as CASRSRQGPPPQHF.

This rearrangement joins TRBV11-2 to TRBJ2-1; TRBD2 matches at 7 bases. V was clipped by 0 bases and J by 6 bases; unmatched bases: 5. CDR1 and CDR2 from the germline V gene are SGHAT and FQNNGV. This CDR3 has 15 residues. Here the CDR3 DNA reads TGTGCCAGCAGCTTAGATGTCGGACTAGGCAATGAGCAGTTCTTC. Protein product: CASSLDVGLGNEQFF.

The sample holds one count of this clone. The genes are TRBV28 and TRBJ2-6, with no clear D. CDR1 is MDHEN and CDR2 is SYDVKM in the germline V gene. The V gene lost 5 bases and the J gene lost 0 bases, with 5 bases spanning the gap. The CDR3 contains 14 residues. The CDR3: CASSRLSGANVLTF. CDR3 sequence (DNA): TGTGCCAGCAGTCGACTCTCTGGGGCCAACGTCCTGACTTTC.

This clone was detected only once. This chain uses TRBV6-5 with TRBJ2-7; weak D call: TRBD1 (6 bases). Trimming left V 2 bases short and J 2 bases short, with 13 bases between. CDR3 length: 15 residues. Germline lookup yields CDR1 MNHEY and CDR2 SVGAGI. The CDR3, as DNA: TGTGCCAGCAGTTACGGGGGCGTGGGAACCTACGAGCAGTACTTC. This sequence encodes CASSYGGVGTYEQYF.

The V and J genes are TRBV28 and TRBJ1-2; 9 nucleotides agree with TRBD1. Per germline, CDR1 MDHEN and CDR2 SYDVKM. After removal of 6 bases from V and 11 bases from J, the junction contained 7 bases not matched to a gene. The CDR3 is 12 residues long. In nucleotides, the CDR3 is TGTGCCAGCAGATACGGGACAGGGCGATACACCTTC. Amino acids: CASRYGTGRYTF.

The V and J genes are TRBV10-3 and TRBJ2-3; D uncertain. The length of the CDR3 is 14 residues. Germline V gene data show CDR1 as ENHRY and CDR2 as SYGVKD. V was clipped by 0 bases and J by 3 bases, with 7 bases between them. DNA of the CDR3: TGTGCCATCAGTGAGTCATCAGGTACAGATACGCAGTATTTT. This translates into CAISESSGTDTQYF.

The chain uses TRBV9 and TRBJ2-5; TRBD2 agrees at 9 bases. This CDR3 has 15 amino acids. The trim removed 3 bases at V and 2 bases at J, leaving 5 bases unmatched. Germline V gene lookup returns CDR1 SGDLS and CDR2 YYNGEE. CDR3 sequence: CASSASGRSQETQYF. The CDR3 nucleotides read TGTGCCAGCAGCGCGAGCGGGAGGAGTCAAGAGACCCAGTACTTC.

The chain has TRBV6-1 and TRBJ2-5, with TRBD1 identical over 9 bases. The J call may be mistaken, given a closer DNA end match to TRBJ2-7. The CDR3 is 16 amino acids. In germline, CDR1 is MNHNS, CDR2 SASEGT. As DNA, the CDR3 is TGTGCCAGCAGTGCCCCCGGGACAGGGCATTCGTACGAGCAGTACTTC. It encodes CASSAPGTGHSYEQYF.

The genes are TRBV19 and TRBJ1-5; D is ambiguous. The CDR3 consists of 13 residues. Germline assignment: CDR1 LNHDA and CDR2 SQIVND (reference sequence). Trimming removed 5 bases at V and 5 bases at J, with 10 bases between. The CDR3 loop reads CASSEAFDQPQHF. The DNA of the CDR3 is TGTGCCAGTAGTGAGGCATTTGATCAGCCCCAGCATTTT.

This clone occurred a few times. The chain links TRBV20-1 to TRBJ1-2; 9 bases are shared with TRBD1. The length of the CDR3 is 11 residues. J gave up 12 bases and V 1 base, and 3 bases lay outside the gene matches. From germline, CDR1 is DFQATT and CDR2 SNEGSKA (reference sequence). CDR3 sequence reads: CSARGGQGNTF. The CDR3 nucleotides read TGCAGTGCTAGAGGGGGACAGGGCAACACCTTC.

The chain has TRBV2 and TRBJ1-2, with D perhaps matching TRBD1 (6 bases). The CDR3 has 12 amino acids. Trimming shortened V by 9 bases and J by 4 bases, and 12 bases separated the two germline ends. Germline CDR1 SNHLY, CDR2 FYNNEI. The CDR3 DNA sequence: TGTGCCAGACAGGGTTTGGGCTATGGCTACACCTTC. Its translation is CARQGLGYGYTF.

This chain's CDR3 is CASSLDSTGGNQPQHF. In DNA form, the CDR3 reads TGTGCCAGCAGCTTAGATTCGACAGGGGGAAATCAGCCCCAGCATTTT. The chain recombines TRBV11-2 with TRBJ1-5; 9 bases map to TRBD1. V was clipped by 0 bases and J by 4 bases; unmatched bases: 4. The CDR3 extends over 16 amino acids. Germline V lookup: CDR1 SGHAT, CDR2 FQNNGV.

The rearrangement links TRBV6-1 to TRBJ2-1; D remains ambiguous. The germline V and J ends were trimmed by 4 bases and 0 bases, with 13 bases remaining between them. This CDR3 contains 16 residues. In germline, CDR1 is MNHNS, CDR2 SASEGT. The CDR3 coding sequence is TGTGCCAGCAGTGCGCGGCCCTCTCTCTCCTACAATGAGCAGTTCTTC. Translated: CASSARPSLSYNEQFF.

This rearrangement joins TRBV28 to TRBJ2-7; TRBD1 might be the D (6 bases). The germline V gene has CDR1 MDHEN and CDR2 SYDVKM. There are 13 residues in the CDR3. V gave up 6 bases and J gave up 0 bases, with 9 bases separating them. As DNA, the CDR3 is TGTGCCAGCAGGATGGACAGCTCCTACGAGCAGTACTTC. Translated, it gives CASRMDSSYEQYF.

This chain connects TRBV19 to TRBJ2-6; tentative D call: TRBD1 (6 bases). This CDR3 is built from 17 residues. V dropped 7 bases and J dropped 2 bases, with 18 bases sitting between them. Germline CDR1 reads LNHDA; CDR2 reads SQIVND (reference sequence). This CDR3 reads CASTDRSLAAGANVLTF. DNA of the CDR3: TGTGCCAGTACCGACAGGAGTCTCGCCGCTGGGGCCAACGTCCTGACTTTC.

The CDR3 DNA is TGTGCCAGCTCACGGACAGGGGCTAATCAGCCCCAGCATTTT. Amino acid sequence: CASSRTGANQPQHF. The chain couples TRBV18 to TRBJ1-5, with TRBD1 identical over 9 bases. With 4 bases clipped from V and 4 bases from J, the junction kept 2 bases outside the gene matches. The CDR3 consists of 14 residues. Germline assignment: CDR1 KGHSH and CDR2 LQKENI.

The chain links TRBV7-2 to TRBJ2-1; the D gene is possibly TRBD2 (5 bases). Germline assignment: CDR1 SGHTA and CDR2 FQGNSA. V was pared by 4 bases and J by 3 bases, with 10 bases between. The CDR3 length is 14 residues. The CDR3 sequence: CASSYYGVYNEQFF. The CDR3 region has the DNA TGTGCCAGCAGCTACTACGGGGTCTACAATGAGCAGTTCTTC.

The chain couples TRBV18 to TRBJ2-7, with 9 bases aligning to TRBD1. The CDR3 has 12 amino acids. CDR1 is KGHSH and CDR2 is LQKENI in the germline V gene. The V gene end was trimmed by 4 bases and the J gene end by 12 bases; junction bases not matched to a gene: 7. CDR3: CASSLDRDRVYF. CDR3 bases: TGTGCCAGCTCACTCGACCGGGACAGGGTGTACTTC.

This clone was detected only once. V gene TRBV18 combines with J gene TRBJ2-2; 8 nucleotides match TRBD1. The J segment lost 4 bases and the V segment lost 1 base, leaving 5 bases of the junction unmatched. The CDR3 extends over 16 amino acids. Germline lookup yields CDR1 KGHSH and CDR2 LQKENI. CDR3 sequence reads: CASSPQPTGVTGELFF. The CDR3 nucleotides are TGTGCCAGCTCACCACAACCGACAGGGGTCACCGGGGAGCTGTTTTTT.

In DNA, the CDR3 is TGCAGCGTCCTTCCGACTAGCGGGGGGGCCGGGACCGGGGAGCTGTTTTTT. Protein: CSVLPTSGGAGTGELFF. This chain connects TRBV29-1 to TRBJ2-2; 14 bases agree with TRBD2. The ends lost 6 bases at V and 5 bases at J; junction bases unmatched: 11. From germline, CDR1 is SQVTM and CDR2 ANQGSEA. The CDR3 loop spans 17 amino acids.

This clone was counted a few times. The chain employs TRBV19 and TRBJ2-1; a possible D gene is TRBD1 (6 bases). The CDR3 runs 13 residues. Between the trimmed V and J ends, which lost 7 bases and 2 bases, there was a span of 9 bases. Germline-derived CDR1 and CDR2 are LNHDA and SQIVND (reference sequence). The chain's CDR3 is CASNGGTYNEQFF. CDR3 nucleotides: TGTGCCAGTAATGGGGGCACCTACAATGAGCAGTTCTTC. The whole variable domain, remainder taken from reference TRBV19 and TRBJ2-1, is DGGITQSPKYLFRKEGQNVTLSCEQNLNHDAMYWYRQDPGQGLRLIYYSQIVNDFQKGDIAEGYSVSREKKESFPLTVTSAQKNPTAFYLCASNGGTYNEQFFGPGTRLTVL.

The chain combines TRBV6-1 with TRBJ2-5; D possibly corresponds to TRBD1 (6 bases). V lost 1 base, J lost 0 bases, and 12 bases lay in between. The CDR3 totals 16 residues. The germline gives CDR1 MNHNS, CDR2 SASEGT. As DNA, the CDR3 is TGTGCCAGCAGTGAAGGTCCAGGGGCCAACCAAGAGACCCAGTACTTC. It codes for CASSEGPGANQETQYF.

The chain uses TRBV15 and TRBJ2-5; 7 nucleotides agree with TRBD1. This CDR3 comprises 14 residues. CDR1 LNHNV and CDR2 YYDKDF come from the germline V gene (reference sequence). V trimming: 0 bases; J trimming: 4 bases; junction bases outside the gene matches: 2. The CDR3 reads CATSREGGRETQYF. The CDR3 DNA reads as TGTGCCACCAGCAGAGAAGGGGGCCGAGAGACCCAGTACTTC.